These 25 T cell receptor beta chains were all obtained from the same sample, sequenced in a study of Graves' ophthalmopathy and Graves' hyperthyroidism. Investigators amplified TCR beta CDR3 regions from RNA transcripts. The authors performed first-round RT-PCR with HTBI primers and then a second-round multiplex PCR. TCRdb redid the calling of the multiplex PCR reads with MiXCR, one entry per CDR3 protein. The sample holds hundreds of thousands of distinct CDR3 sequences, about 21% seen once. What was sequenced was peripheral blood. The receptors were gathered from a woman between 18 and 29 years old with stable Graves' hyperthyroidism.

This clonotype was picked up many times. The rearrangement links TRBV27 to TRBJ2-7; 8 nucleotides line up with TRBD1. Trimming removed 4 bases from V and 7 bases from J; junction bases left unmatched: 18. CDR1 is MNHEY, CDR2 SMNVEV, per germline (reference sequence). CDR3 length: 17 residues. Here the CDR3 DNA reads TGTGCCAGCAGTTCGCGACAGGGGCCCCATCGGAGTGGGGAGCAGTACTTC. Amino acid sequence: CASSSRQGPHRSGEQYF.

This clonotype was recorded at least ten times. The rearrangement links TRBV6-5 to TRBJ2-7, with D unresolved. There are 11 residues in the CDR3. CDR1 and CDR2 from the germline V gene are MNHEY and SVGAGI. The germline V and J ends were trimmed by 5 bases and 3 bases, with 5 bases remaining between them. Here the CDR3 DNA reads TGTGCCAGCAGTCGCGACTACGAGCAGTACTTC. It codes for CASSRDYEQYF.

In its sample, this clonotype was seen many times. The chain recombines TRBV6-2 or TRBV6-3 with TRBJ2-5; 10 positions match TRBD2. Germline V gene data show CDR1 as MNHEY and CDR2 as SVGEGT. V shed 2 bases and J 5 bases; nucleotides not matched to a gene: 2. The length of the CDR3 is 14 residues. CDR3 sequence reads: CASSYVSGRETQYF. In nucleotides, the CDR3 is TGTGCCAGCAGTTACGTTAGCGGGAGGGAGACCCAGTACTTC.

The V call is TRBV27, the J call TRBJ1-3; D is ambiguous. Germline values: CDR1 MNHEY, CDR2 SMNVEV (reference sequence). There are 14 residues in the CDR3. V gave up 7 bases and J gave up 1 base, with 11 bases separating them. The CDR3 region is CASIYSWSGNTIYF. Here the CDR3 DNA reads TGTGCCAGCATATATTCCTGGTCTGGAAACACCATATATTTT.

On this clonotype itself: This clone may be a read error of a much larger clone one base away. The chain joins TRBV11-2 to TRBJ2-5; D gene uncertain. This CDR3 region has 14 residues. Trimming removed 2 bases from V and 5 bases from J, with 12 bases in between. CDR1 is SGHAT and CDR2 is FQNNGV in the germline V gene. CDR3 in DNA: TGTGCCAGCAGCTTACGGTTGACATTCGAGACCCAGTACTTC. Its translation is CASSLRLTFETQYF.

This clonotype has a count of ten or more. V is TRBV6-1 and J is TRBJ2-5, with 14 bases identical to TRBD2. The germline gives CDR1 MNHNS, CDR2 SASEGT. The CDR3 consists of 17 residues. The junction had 8 bases not matched to a gene; V was cut back by 6 bases and J by 2 bases. The CDR3 region is CASRIGTSGRWQETQYF. In DNA form, the CDR3 reads TGTGCCAGCAGAATCGGGACTAGCGGGAGATGGCAAGAGACCCAGTACTTC.

This clonotype came up many times. V usage is TRBV6-5 and J usage is TRBJ2-7; 10 positions match TRBD2. Germline assignment: CDR1 MNHEY and CDR2 SVGAGI. The CDR3 sequence is 15 residues long. Losses at the gene ends were 2 bases for V and 4 bases for J; bases not matched to a gene: 5. CDR3 DNA: TGTGCCAGCAGTTACGAAGTAGCGGGAGGTTACGAGCAGTACTTC. As protein: CASSYEVAGGYEQYF.

The chain employs TRBV4-3 and TRBJ2-7; D perhaps matches TRBD2 (6 bases). The germline gives CDR1 LGHNA, CDR2 YSLEER. Between the trimmed V and J ends, which lost 4 bases and 2 bases, there was a span of 15 bases. The CDR3 has 15 residues. CDR3 nucleotide sequence: TGCGCCAGCAGCCCCGGGTCGGGAGCACCCTACGAGCAGTACTTC. Protein product: CASSPGSGAPYEQYF.

This clonotype was detected ten times or more. The gene calls are TRBV2 and TRBJ1-1, with 7 bases aligning to TRBD1. The CDR3 has 15 amino acids. V was clipped by 6 bases and J by 1 base; unmatched bases: 8. In germline, CDR1 is SNHLY, CDR2 FYNNEI. Here the CDR3 reads CASSQDRVTNTEAFF. DNA for the CDR3: TGTGCCAGCAGCCAAGACAGGGTGACGAACACTGAAGCTTTCTTT.

This clonotype was seen once. The V and J genes are TRBV6-4 and TRBJ2-2; 14 bases line up with TRBD2. In germline, CDR1 is MRHNA, CDR2 SNTAGT. V dropped 5 bases and J dropped 6; count of bases not matched to a gene: 8. The CDR3 sequence is 17 residues long. In nucleotides, the CDR3 is TGTGCCAGCAGTAACCCTCCGGGACTAGCGGGAGCCGGGGAGCTGTTTTTT. Translated, it gives CASSNPPGLAGAGELFF.

In this sample, this clonotype turned up many times. The chain uses TRBV7-9 and TRBJ1-1; TRBD1 matches 7 bases. Per germline, CDR1 SEHNR and CDR2 FQNEAQ (reference sequence). This CDR3 comprises 14 residues. V trimming: 0 bases; J trimming: 5 bases; junction bases outside the gene matches: 3. Here the CDR3 DNA reads TGTGCCAGCAGCTTAGCCATACAGGGGACTGAAGCTTTCTTT. Protein sequence: CASSLAIQGTEAFF.

This clonotype turned up a few times. V gene TRBV6-2 or TRBV6-3 combines with J gene TRBJ2-5; the D call may be TRBD1 or TRBD2 (5 bases each). Germline V gene sequence: CDR1 MNHEY, CDR2 SVGEGT. This CDR3 contains 13 residues. V lost 6 bases, J lost 3 bases, and 11 bases lay in between. The CDR3 reads CASSMGPKETQYF. Here the CDR3 DNA reads TGTGCCAGCAGCATGGGACCTAAAGAGACCCAGTACTTC.

The chain carries TRBV7-8 and TRBJ2-5; 8 positions agree with TRBD1. CDR3 length equals 13 residues. Germline V CDR1 and CDR2: SGHVS, FQNEAQ. The V and J ends lost 8 bases and 7 bases, in that order; junction bases with no gene match: 9. In nucleotides, the CDR3 is TGTGCCAGCTCAGGACCAGGGGGCGGGACCCAGTACTTC. Translating gives CASSGPGGGTQYF.

This clonotype has ten or more counts. CDR3 sequence reads: CASSLVGSGRIGNIQYF. CDR3 coding DNA: TGCGCCAGCAGCTTGGTTGGTAGCGGGAGGATAGGGAACATTCAGTACTTC. The chain carries TRBV5-1 and TRBJ2-4; 10 nucleotides agree with TRBD2. Per germline, CDR1 SGHRS and CDR2 YFSETQ. V lost 0 bases to trimming and J lost 7 bases; unmatched junction nucleotides: 10. This CDR3 region has 17 residues.

This clonotype was seen a few times. The chain recombines TRBV10-1 with TRBJ2-7, with D perhaps being TRBD1 or TRBD2 (5 bases each). The CDR3 runs to 14 residues. Looked up from germline, CDR1 is WNHNN and CDR2 is SYGVQD (reference sequence). Trimming took off 7 bases at V and 0 bases at J, with 13 bases between the two ends. This CDR3 is CASIYGTSSYEQYF. CDR3 DNA sequence: TGCGCCAGCATTTACGGGACGAGCTCCTACGAGCAGTACTTC.

The rearrangement links TRBV11-3 to TRBJ2-7, with no clear D. Trimming pared 2 bases from V and 3 bases from J, leaving 11 bases between. Germline CDR1 reads SGHNT; CDR2 reads YENEEA. CDR3 length: 14 residues. The CDR3 coding sequence is TGTGCCAGCAGCTTAAGGTCGTACGGCTACGAGCAGTACTTC. Protein product: CASSLRSYGYEQYF.

This clonotype was seen ten or more times. The chain is built from TRBV11-2 and TRBJ2-2; 10 bases are shared with TRBD2. The trim removed 5 bases at V and 0 bases at J, leaving 6 bases unmatched. Germline V CDR1 and CDR2: SGHAT, FQNNGV. The CDR3 sequence is 17 residues long. Here the CDR3 reads CASSKGTSVTNTGELFF. DNA of the CDR3: TGTGCCAGCAGCAAAGGGACTAGCGTAACGAACACCGGGGAGCTGTTTTTT.

This clonotype appeared a few times. The chain is built from TRBV7-9 and TRBJ2-5; TRBD2 agrees at 8 bases. Per the germline V gene, CDR1 is SEHNR and CDR2 is FQNEAQ (reference sequence). CDR3 length equals 16 residues. Unmatched junction bases numbered 9, after V lost 1 base and J lost 5 bases. CDR3 coding DNA: TGTGCCAGCAGCTTAGACCACCTAGCGGGCGGGGAGACCCAGTACTTC. Protein: CASSLDHLAGGETQYF.

The table lists this clonotype with a count of one. The rearrangement joins TRBV6-2 or TRBV6-3 to TRBJ1-2; D may be TRBD1 (5 bases). The CDR3 runs 16 residues. Germline V lookup: CDR1 MNHEY, CDR2 SVGEGT. Between the trimmed V and J ends, which lost 2 bases and 2 bases, there was a span of 15 bases. The CDR3 spells CASSYLETATNYGYTF. The CDR3 coding sequence is TGTGCCAGCAGTTACCTGGAGACAGCAACGAACTATGGCTACACCTTC.

This clonotype was observed at least ten times. The rearrangement links TRBV12-3 or TRBV12-4 to TRBJ1-1; D possibly corresponds to TRBD1 (5 bases). Deletions cut 6 bases from V and 5 bases from J, with 13 bases between. CDR3 length: 13 amino acids. DNA of the CDR3: TGTGCCAGCAGAAGGGGAGGGTGGACTGAAGCTTTCTTT. Translating it yields CASRRGGWTEAFF.

This clonotype has ten or more counts. The rearrangement uses TRBV6-1 and TRBJ2-7, with D maybe TRBD2 (5 bases). The germline CDR1 and CDR2 sequences are MNHNS and SASEGT. Between the trimmed V and J ends, which lost 4 bases and 1 base, there was a span of 20 bases. The CDR3 loop spans 17 amino acids. CDR3 in amino acids: CASSAAFRTLTSYEQYF. CDR3 DNA sequence: TGTGCCAGCAGTGCAGCCTTTAGGACTCTCACATCCTACGAGCAGTACTTC.

This clonotype appeared many times. The rearrangement uses TRBV7-3 and TRBJ1-1; D may be TRBD1 (6 bases). The V gene's germline CDR1 is SGHTA and CDR2 FQGTGA. This CDR3 has 15 residues. Trimming left V 3 bases short and J 0 bases short, with 11 bases between. The CDR3 region is CASSLGTRLNTEAFF. The DNA of the CDR3 is TGTGCCAGCAGCTTGGGGACAAGGTTGAACACTGAAGCTTTCTTT. The full variable domain, rest sourced from reference TRBV7-3 and TRBJ1-1, is GAGVSQTPSNKVTEKGKYVELRCDPISGHTALYWYRQSLGQGPEFLIYFQGTGAADDSGLPNDRFFAVRPEGSVSTLKIQRTERGDSAVYLCASSLGTRLNTEAFFGQGTRLTVV.

This clonotype was recorded many times. The chain is built from TRBV4-1 and TRBJ2-5; D perhaps matches TRBD1 (5 bases). The CDR3 sequence is 17 residues long. V shed 0 bases and J shed 4 bases, with 18 bases lying between them. Germline V gene sequence: CDR1 MGHRA, CDR2 YSYEKL. CDR3: CASSQDSMGPRAETQYF. The CDR3 DNA reads as TGCGCCAGCAGCCAAGATTCCATGGGCCCCAGGGCAGAGACCCAGTACTTC.

The chain has TRBV15 and TRBJ1-3, with no clear D. From germline, CDR1 is LNHNV and CDR2 YYDKDF (reference sequence). Trimming cost V 3 bases and J 0 bases, with 18 bases left between them. The CDR3 runs to 18 residues. The CDR3 spells CATSSPYLTGNSGNTIYF. In DNA form, the CDR3 reads TGTGCCACCAGCAGCCCATACCTCACGGGAAACTCTGGAAACACCATATATTTT.

This clonotype has ten or more counts. This chain links TRBV12-3 or TRBV12-4 with TRBJ2-7, with D perhaps TRBD2 (6 bases). This CDR3 contains 18 residues. V dropped 1 base and J dropped 6 bases, with 25 bases sitting between them. The CDR3 loop is CASSLERLQAGLPSEQYF. Written as DNA, the CDR3 is TGTGCCAGCAGTTTAGAGAGGCTACAGGCGGGGCTGCCCTCCGAGCAGTACTTC.